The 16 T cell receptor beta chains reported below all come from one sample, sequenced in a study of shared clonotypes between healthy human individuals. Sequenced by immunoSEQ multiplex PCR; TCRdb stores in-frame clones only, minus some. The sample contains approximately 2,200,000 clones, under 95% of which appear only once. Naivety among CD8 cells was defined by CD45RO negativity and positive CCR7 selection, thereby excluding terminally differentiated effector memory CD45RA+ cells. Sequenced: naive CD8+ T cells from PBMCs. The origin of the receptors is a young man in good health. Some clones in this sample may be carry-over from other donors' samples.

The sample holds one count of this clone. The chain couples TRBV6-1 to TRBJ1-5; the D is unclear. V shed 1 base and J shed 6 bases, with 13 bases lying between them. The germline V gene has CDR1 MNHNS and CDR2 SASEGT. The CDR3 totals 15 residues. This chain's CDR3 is CASSEVPGSPQPQHF. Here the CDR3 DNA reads TGTGCCAGCAGTGAAGTCCCCGGGTCCCCTCAGCCCCAGCATTTT.

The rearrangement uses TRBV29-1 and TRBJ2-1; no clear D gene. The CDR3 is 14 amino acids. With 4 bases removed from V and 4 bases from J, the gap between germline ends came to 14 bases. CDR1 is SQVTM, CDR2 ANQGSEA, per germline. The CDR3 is CSVGSQEFYNEQFF. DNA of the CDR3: TGCAGCGTTGGAAGTCAGGAATTTTACAATGAGCAGTTCTTC.

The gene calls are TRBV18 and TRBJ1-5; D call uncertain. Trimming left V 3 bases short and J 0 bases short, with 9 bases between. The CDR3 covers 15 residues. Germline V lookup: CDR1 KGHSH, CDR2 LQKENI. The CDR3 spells CASSPGSYSNQPQHF. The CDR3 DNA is TGTGCCAGCTCACCGGGTAGCTATAGCAATCAGCCCCAGCATTTT.

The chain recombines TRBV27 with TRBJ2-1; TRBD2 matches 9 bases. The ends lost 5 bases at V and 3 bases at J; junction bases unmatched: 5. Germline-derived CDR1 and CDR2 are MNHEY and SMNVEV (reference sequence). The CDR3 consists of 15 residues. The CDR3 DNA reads TGTGCCAGCAGTGGAGGACTAGCGCTCTACAATGAGCAGTTCTTC. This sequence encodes CASSGGLALYNEQFF.

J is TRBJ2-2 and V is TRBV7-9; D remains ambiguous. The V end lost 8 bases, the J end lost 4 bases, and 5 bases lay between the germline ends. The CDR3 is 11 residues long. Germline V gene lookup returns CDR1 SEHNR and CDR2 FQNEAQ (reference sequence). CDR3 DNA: TGTGCCAGCCAAGGCACCGGGGAGCTGTTTTTT. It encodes CASQGTGELFF.

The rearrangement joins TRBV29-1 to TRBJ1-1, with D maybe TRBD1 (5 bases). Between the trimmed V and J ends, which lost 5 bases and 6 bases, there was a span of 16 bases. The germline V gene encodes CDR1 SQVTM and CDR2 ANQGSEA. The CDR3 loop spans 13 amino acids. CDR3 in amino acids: CSVFTEGRPEAFF. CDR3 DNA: TGCAGCGTTTTCACAGAGGGGAGGCCTGAAGCTTTCTTT.

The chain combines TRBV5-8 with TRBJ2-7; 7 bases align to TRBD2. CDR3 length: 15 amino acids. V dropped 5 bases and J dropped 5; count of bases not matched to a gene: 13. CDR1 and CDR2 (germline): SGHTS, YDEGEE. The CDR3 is CASSLSGTPLDEQYF. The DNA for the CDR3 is TGTGCCAGCAGTCTCAGCGGGACCCCTCTGGACGAGCAGTACTTC.

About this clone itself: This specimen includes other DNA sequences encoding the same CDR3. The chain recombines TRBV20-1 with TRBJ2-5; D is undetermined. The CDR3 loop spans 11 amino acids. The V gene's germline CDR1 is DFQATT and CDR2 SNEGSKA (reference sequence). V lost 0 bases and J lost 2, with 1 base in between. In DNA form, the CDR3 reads TGCAGTGCTAGAGATCAAGAGACCCAGTACTTC. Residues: CSARDQETQYF.

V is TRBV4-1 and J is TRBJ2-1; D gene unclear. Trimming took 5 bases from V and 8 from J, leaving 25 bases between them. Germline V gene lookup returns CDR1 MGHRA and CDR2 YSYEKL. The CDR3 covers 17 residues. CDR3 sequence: CASSALEVAVTGDEQFF. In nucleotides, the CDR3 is TGCGCCAGCAGCGCCCTTGAGGTAGCTGTGACTGGGGATGAGCAGTTCTTC.

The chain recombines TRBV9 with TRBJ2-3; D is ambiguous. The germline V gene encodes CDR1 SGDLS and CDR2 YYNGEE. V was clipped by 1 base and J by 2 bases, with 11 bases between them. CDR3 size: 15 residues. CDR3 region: CASSVRPRPTDTQYF. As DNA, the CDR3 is TGTGCCAGCAGCGTACGCCCCCGGCCCACAGATACGCAGTATTTT.

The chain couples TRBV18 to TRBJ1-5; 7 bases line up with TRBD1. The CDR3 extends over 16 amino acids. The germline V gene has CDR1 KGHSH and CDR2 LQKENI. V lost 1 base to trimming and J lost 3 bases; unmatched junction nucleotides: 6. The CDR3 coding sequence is TGTGCCAGCTCACCACAGGCACAGGGGTACAATCAGCCCCAGCATTTT. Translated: CASSPQAQGYNQPQHF.

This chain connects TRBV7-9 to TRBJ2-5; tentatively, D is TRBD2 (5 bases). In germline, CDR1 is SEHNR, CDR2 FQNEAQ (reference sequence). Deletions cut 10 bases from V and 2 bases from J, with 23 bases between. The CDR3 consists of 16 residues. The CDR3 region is CAISLPGSGFQETQYF. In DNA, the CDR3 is TGTGCCATCTCCTTACCGGGGAGCGGATTTCAAGAGACCCAGTACTTC.

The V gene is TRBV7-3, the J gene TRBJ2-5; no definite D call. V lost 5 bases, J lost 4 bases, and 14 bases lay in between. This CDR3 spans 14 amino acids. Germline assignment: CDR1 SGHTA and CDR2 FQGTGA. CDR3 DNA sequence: TGTGCCAGCAGCCCCACTCGCATGGGAGAGACCCAGTACTTC. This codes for CASSPTRMGETQYF.

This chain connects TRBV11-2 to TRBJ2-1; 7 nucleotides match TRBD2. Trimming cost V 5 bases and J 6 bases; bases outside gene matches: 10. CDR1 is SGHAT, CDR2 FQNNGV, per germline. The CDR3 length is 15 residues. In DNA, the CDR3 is TGTGCCAGCAGCCCCCCCGTAGCGGGTTTCAATGAGCAGTTCTTC. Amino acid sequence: CASSPPVAGFNEQFF.

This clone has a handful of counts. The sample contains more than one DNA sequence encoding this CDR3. The CDR3 here is CASSIDLEETQYF. The CDR3 DNA follows: TGTGCCAGTAGTATAGATCTGGAAGAGACCCAGTACTTC. V is TRBV19 and J is TRBJ2-5; D gene uncertain. Between the trimmed V and J ends, which lost 0 bases and 3 bases, there was a span of 5 bases. This CDR3 spans 13 amino acids. Per the germline V gene, CDR1 is LNHDA and CDR2 is SQIVND (reference sequence).

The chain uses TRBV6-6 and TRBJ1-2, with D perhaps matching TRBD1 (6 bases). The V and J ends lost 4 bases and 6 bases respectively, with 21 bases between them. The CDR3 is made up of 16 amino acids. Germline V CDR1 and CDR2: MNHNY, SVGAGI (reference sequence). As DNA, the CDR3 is TGTGCCAGCAGTTCCTACGACAGGTTGAGGGGAGATGGCTACACCTTC. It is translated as CASSSYDRLRGDGYTF.